A selection of T cell receptor beta chains follows, all from one sample in a study of blood T cells in healthy people across ages. From the 5' RACE reads, TCRdb called clonotypes with MiXCR, one entry per CDR3 protein. The sample includes roughly 680,000 distinct CDR3 sequences, roughly 50% of them seen just once. Sequencing was performed on blood. Receptors were obtained from an older woman in good health. The CDR3 runs from the conserved cysteine through the conserved F or W. A D gene is named only where the DNA matches it firmly. Expanded clones get a size class; other rows say once, few or many, or leave the size out.

length: 13
D: NA
J: TRBJ1-2
size: NA
V: TRBV20-1
CDR3: CSARVPRGRGYTF
DNA: TGCAGTGCTAGAGTCCCCCGGGGACGGGGCTACACCTTC

length: 16
D: NA
J: TRBJ1-2
size: few
V: TRBV4-3
CDR3: CASSQEGSRAPYGYTF
DNA: TGCGCCAGCAGCCAAGAAGGGAGCAGGGCCCCCTATGGCTACACCTTC

length: 17
D: NA
J: TRBJ2-3
size: NA
V: TRBV28
CDR3: CASSPGGLARSTDTQYF
DNA: TGTGCCAGCAGTCCCGGAGGGCTAGCGAGAAGCACAGATACGCAGTATTTT

length: 17
D: NA
J: TRBJ2-5
size: NA
V: TRBV7-3
CDR3: CASSLISEGRNGTTQYF
DNA: TGTGCCAGCAGCTTAATCTCGGAGGGGCGGAATGGAACCACCCAGTACTTC

length: 13
D: NA
J: TRBJ2-1
size: NA
V: TRBV3-1
CDR3: CASSQGGAGRRFF
DNA: TGTGCCAGCAGCCAAGGAGGCGCGGGCAGGAGGTTCTTC

length: 13
D: NA
J: TRBJ2-1
size: few
V: TRBV20-1
CDR3: CSARQAGDNEQFF
DNA: TGCAGTGCTAGACAGGCAGGGGACAATGAGCAGTTCTTC

length: 16
D: NA
J: TRBJ2-4
size: many
V: TRBV3-1
CDR3: CASSHWGSGAKNIQYF
DNA: TGTGCCAGCAGCCATTGGGGGAGTGGAGCCAAAAACATTCAGTACTTC

length: 14
D: NA
J: TRBJ2-5
size: NA
V: TRBV6-6
CDR3: CASSARGRGNEQYF
DNA: TGTGCCAGCAGTGCGAGGGGCCGGGGGAATGAGCAGTACTTC

length: 15
D: NA
J: TRBJ1-4
size: once
V: TRBV27
CDR3: CASSPKQIDNEKLFF
DNA: TGTGCCAGCAGTCCCAAACAGATCGATAATGAAAAACTGTTTTTT

length: 13
D: NA
J: TRBJ1-1
size: few
V: TRBV14
CDR3: CASSFGQHTEAFF
DNA: TGTGCCAGCAGCTTTGGACAGCACACTGAAGCTTTCTTT

length: 15
D: TRBD2
J: TRBJ2-3
size: NA
V: TRBV20-1
CDR3: CSARDLGRASDTQYF
DNA: TGCAGTGCTAGAGATCTCGGGAGGGCCTCGGATACGCAGTATTTT

length: 14
D: NA
J: TRBJ1-1
size: once
V: TRBV27
CDR3: CASKQGGMNTEAFF
DNA: TGTGCCAGCAAACAGGGAGGGATGAACACTGAAGCTTTCTTT

length: 16
D: NA
J: TRBJ1-6
size: NA
V: TRBV10-3
CDR3: CAISRPPGIGASPLHF
DNA: TGTGCCATCTCGCGCCCTCCAGGGATCGGTGCTTCACCCCTCCACTTT

length: 14
D: TRBD1
J: TRBJ1-6
size: few
V: TRBV6-6
CDR3: CAISLRTGLSPLHF
DNA: TGTGCCATCAGTCTCCGGACAGGGCTCTCACCCCTCCACTTT

length: 14
D: NA
J: TRBJ2-3
size: NA
V: TRBV5-6
CDR3: CASSLGREPHTQYF
DNA: TGTGCCAGCAGCTTGGGACGGGAGCCCCATACGCAGTATTTT

length: 16
D: TRBD2
J: TRBJ2-4
size: NA
V: TRBV6-5
CDR3: CASSSKREGAKNIQYF
DNA: TGTGCCAGCAGCTCTAAGCGGGAAGGTGCCAAAAACATTCAGTACTTC

length: 15
D: NA
J: TRBJ2-5
size: few
V: TRBV5-1
CDR3: CASSLIGRREETQYF
DNA: TGCGCCAGCAGCTTGATAGGGCGGAGGGAGGAGACCCAGTACTTC

length: 15
D: TRBD1
J: TRBJ2-1
size: NA
V: TRBV7-9
CDR3: CASSLVWDRGNEQFF
DNA: TGTGCCAGCAGCTTAGTCTGGGACAGGGGAAATGAGCAGTTCTTC

length: 16
D: TRBD2
J: TRBJ2-7
size: NA
V: TRBV7-9
CDR3: CASSSLAGPRYYEQYF
DNA: TGTGCCAGCAGCTCATTAGCGGGACCGCGATACTACGAGCAGTACTTC

length: 15
D: NA
J: TRBJ2-1
size: many
V: TRBV7-3
CDR3: CASSPSGLKGNEQFF
DNA: TGTGCCAGCAGCCCCAGCGGGCTTAAAGGCAATGAGCAGTTCTTC

length: 13
D: NA
J: TRBJ1-5
size: NA
V: TRBV6-6
CDR3: CASSRESNQPQHF
DNA: TGTGCCAGCTCTCGGGAAAGCAATCAGCCCCAGCATTTT

length: 17
D: TRBD2
J: TRBJ2-2
size: NA
V: TRBV7-3
CDR3: CASSLKSGRSNTGEPFF
DNA: TGTGCCAGCAGCTTAAAAAGCGGGAGGTCGAACACCGGGGAGCCGTTTTTT